This T cell receptor beta chain was identified in a study of shared clonotypes between healthy human individuals. Points from the study as a whole: Rarefaction revealed incomplete sorted-subset sequencing despite large depth. Sampling involved blood alone; tissue repertoires likely differ.

In the original analysis: Junction-only sequences without quality scores came from ImmunoSEQ, so filtering differed. The protocol was immunoSEQ multiplex PCR, while the TCRdb copy is restricted to in-frame clones and leaves out a portion. The V and J calls and clone size are taken from that table; D and trimming were inferred from the DNA. The repertoire consists of a few hundred thousand clones, with just under 97% occurring once and the leading ten covering around 0.097%. V gave up 0 bases and J gave up 0 bases, with 9 bases separating them. The CDR3 loop spans 16 amino acids. CDR1 is MNHEY and CDR2 is SMNVEV in the germline V gene (reference sequence). Details on this clone: The antigen is unknown.

Naive CD8 cells, CD45RO-negative and positively selected for CCR7, excluded terminally differentiated effector memory CD45RA+ cells. The TCR was taken from a woman in her 30s in good health. Sequencing used naive CD8+ T cells sorted from blood. The rearrangement joins TRBV27 to TRBJ1-5; D is perhaps TRBD1 (6 bases). In DNA, the CDR3 is TGTGCCAGCAGTTTATCGAAGGGGGATAGCAATCAGCCCCAGCATTTT. Its protein is CASSLSKGDSNQPQHF.